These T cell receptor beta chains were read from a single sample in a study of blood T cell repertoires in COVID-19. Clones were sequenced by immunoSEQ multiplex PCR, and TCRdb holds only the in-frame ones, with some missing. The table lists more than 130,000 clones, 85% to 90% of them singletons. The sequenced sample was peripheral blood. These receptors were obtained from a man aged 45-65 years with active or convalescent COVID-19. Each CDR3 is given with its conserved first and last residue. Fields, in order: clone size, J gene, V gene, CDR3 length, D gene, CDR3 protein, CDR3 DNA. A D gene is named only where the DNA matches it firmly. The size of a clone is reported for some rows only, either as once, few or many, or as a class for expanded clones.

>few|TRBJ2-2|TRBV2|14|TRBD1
CASTGTANTGELFF
TGTGCCAGCACCGGGACAGCGAACACCGGGGAGCTGTTTTTT
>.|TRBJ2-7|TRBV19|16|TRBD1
CASSIGAGQGSYEQYF
TGTGCCAGTAGTATAGGGGCGGGACAGGGGTCCTACGAGCAGTACTTC
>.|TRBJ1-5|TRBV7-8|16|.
CASSLARRSPGEPQHF
TGTGCCAGCAGCTTAGCGCGTCGGTCCCCTGGAGAGCCCCAGCATTTT
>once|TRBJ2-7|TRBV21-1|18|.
CASKKLPGGYFGSYEQYF
TGTGCCAGCAAGAAACTACCAGGGGGATACTTCGGGTCCTACGAGCAGTACTTC
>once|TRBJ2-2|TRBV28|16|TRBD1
CASSFFGTGSTGELFF
TGTGCCAGCAGTTTCTTCGGGACAGGGAGCACCGGGGAGCTGTTTTTT
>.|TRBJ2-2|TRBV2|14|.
CASWRQVNTGELFF
TGTGCCAGCTGGAGGCAGGTGAACACCGGGGAGCTGTTTTTT
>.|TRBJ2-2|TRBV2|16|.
CASSEAGGALAGELFF
TGTGCCAGCAGTGAAGCTGGGGGGGCCTTAGCCGGGGAGCTGTTTTTT
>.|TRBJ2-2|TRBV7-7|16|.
CASSVAGTTNTGELFF
TGTGCTAGCAGCGTGGCCGGGACAACGAACACCGGGGAGCTGTTTTTT
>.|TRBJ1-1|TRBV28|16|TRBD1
CASSLLGGTGNTEAFF
TGTGCCAGCAGTTTGTTGGGAGGGACAGGGAACACTGAAGCTTTCTTT
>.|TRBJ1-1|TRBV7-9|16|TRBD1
CASSLKRQGPDTEAFF
TGTGCCAGCAGCTTAAAGAGACAGGGACCAGACACTGAAGCTTTCTTT
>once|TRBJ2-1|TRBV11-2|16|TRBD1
CASSLESGGIYNEQFF
TGTGCCAGCAGCTTAGAATCAGGGGGCATATACAATGAGCAGTTCTTC
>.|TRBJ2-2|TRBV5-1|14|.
CASSLGADTGELFF
TGCGCCAGCAGCTTGGGGGCAGACACCGGGGAGCTGTTTTTT
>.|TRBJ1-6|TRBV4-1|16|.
CASSQDGRQGYSPLHF
TGCGCCAGCAGCCAAGATGGAAGGCAGGGATATTCACCCCTCCACTTT
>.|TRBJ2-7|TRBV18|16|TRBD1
CASSPLGQGGRVEQYF
TGTGCCAGCTCACCACTTGGACAGGGAGGCAGGGTAGAGCAGTACTTC
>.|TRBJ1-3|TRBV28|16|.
CASTPSGALSGNTIYF
TGTGCCAGCACCCCATCAGGGGCCCTCTCTGGAAACACCATATATTTT
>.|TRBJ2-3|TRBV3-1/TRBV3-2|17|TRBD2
CASSLPLAGGKTDTQYF
TGTGCCAGCAGCCTCCCCCTAGCGGGAGGAAAAACAGATACGCAGTATTTT
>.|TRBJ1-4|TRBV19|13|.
CASSLYSNEKLFF
TGTGCCAGTAGTTTATACAGTAATGAAAAACTGTTTTTT
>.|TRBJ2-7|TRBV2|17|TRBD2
CASSHGTSGLGTDEQYF
TGTGCCAGCAGCCACGGGACTAGCGGCCTGGGGACTGACGAGCAGTACTTC
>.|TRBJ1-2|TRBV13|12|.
CASSLWTDGYTF
TGTGCCAGCAGCTTATGGACAGATGGCTACACCTTC
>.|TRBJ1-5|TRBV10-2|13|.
CASSEGGIQPQHF
TGCGCCAGCAGTGAGGGGGGGATACAGCCCCAGCATTTT
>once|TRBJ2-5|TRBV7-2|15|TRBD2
CASSLGTSGQETQYF
TGTGCCAGCAGCTTAGGGACTAGCGGACAAGAGACCCAGTACTTC
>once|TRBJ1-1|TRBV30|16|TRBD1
CAWSERPQGARTEAFF
TGTGCCTGGAGCGAAAGACCACAGGGGGCTCGAACTGAAGCTTTCTTT
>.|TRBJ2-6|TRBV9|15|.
CASSSQGSGANVLTF
TGTGCCAGCAGCTCCCAGGGCTCTGGGGCCAACGTCCTGACTTTC
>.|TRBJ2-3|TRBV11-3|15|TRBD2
CASSPGLANTDTQYF
TGTGCCAGCAGCCCCGGACTAGCGAACACAGATACGCAGTATTTT
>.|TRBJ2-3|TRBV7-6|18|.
CASSSTQASAVLTDTQYF
TGTGCCAGCAGCTCAACCCAGGCGAGTGCCGTGCTTACAGATACGCAGTATTTT
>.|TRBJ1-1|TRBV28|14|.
CASPPRNGNTEAFF
TGTGCCAGCCCACCTCGAAACGGTAACACTGAAGCTTTCTTT
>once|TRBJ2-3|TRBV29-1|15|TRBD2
CSAGLAGAGPDTQYF
TGCAGCGCCGGACTAGCGGGAGCGGGCCCAGATACGCAGTATTTT
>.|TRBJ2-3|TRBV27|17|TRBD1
CASRGYSGTGVADTQYF
TGTGCCAGCAGAGGGTACTCCGGGACAGGGGTCGCAGATACGCAGTATTTT
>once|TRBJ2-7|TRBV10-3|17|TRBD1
CAISESSSGGWGYEQYF
TGTGCCATCAGTGAGTCGTCGTCAGGGGGCTGGGGCTACGAGCAGTACTTC
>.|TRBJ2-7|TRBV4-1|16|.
CASSQVLSGSAYEQYF
TGCGCCAGCAGCCAAGTCCTTAGCGGCAGCGCCTACGAGCAGTACTTC
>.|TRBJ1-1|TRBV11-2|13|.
CASSPGAQAEAFF
TGTGCCAGCAGCCCAGGGGCCCAGGCTGAAGCTTTCTTT
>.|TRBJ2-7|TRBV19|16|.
CASSIGLVASAYEQYF
TGTGCCAGTAGTATAGGATTGGTCGCTAGCGCCTACGAGCAGTACTTC
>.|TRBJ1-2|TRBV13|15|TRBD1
CASSLTGTGRDGYTF
TGTGCCAGCAGCCTAACCGGGACAGGGCGAGATGGCTACACCTTC
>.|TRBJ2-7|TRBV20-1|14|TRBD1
CSASSGQGSYEQYF
TGCAGTGCTAGTTCGGGACAGGGGTCCTACGAGCAGTACTTC
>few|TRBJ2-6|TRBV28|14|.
CASYRAAGANVLTF
TGTGCCAGTTACAGGGCAGCTGGGGCCAACGTCCTGACTTTC
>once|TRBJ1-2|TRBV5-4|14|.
CASSPDRRLHGYTF
TGTGCCAGCAGCCCCGACAGGAGATTGCATGGCTACACCTTC
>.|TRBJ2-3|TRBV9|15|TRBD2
CASSASGRAADTQYF
TGTGCCAGCAGCGCGTCTGGGAGGGCTGCAGATACGCAGTATTTT
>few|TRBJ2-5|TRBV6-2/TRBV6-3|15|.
CASSYQQVLQETQYF
TGTGCCAGCAGTTACCAACAGGTACTCCAAGAGACCCAGTACTTC